Each of the 29 T cell receptor beta chains below was sequenced from the same sample in a study of identifying expanded T cells in peripheral blood. Libraries were prepared by immunoSEQ multiplex PCR; TCRdb keeps only in-frame clonotypes and omits some of them. The sample yields some 99,000 clones, approximately 90% seen once. The sequenced material came from blood. These receptors came from a person aged 18 to 75 in good health.

The rearrangement links TRBV5-4 to TRBJ1-5, with 7 bases matching TRBD1. The germline CDR1 and CDR2 sequences are SGHNT and YYREEE (reference sequence). With 1 base clipped from V and 4 bases from J, the junction kept 2 bases outside the gene matches. CDR3 length equals 14 residues. The CDR3 reads CASSLTGVNQPQHF. The CDR3 nucleotides read TGTGCCAGCAGCTTGACAGGGGTTAATCAGCCCCAGCATTTT.

This rearrangement joins TRBV4-2 to TRBJ2-7; TRBD1 matches 11 bases. V was clipped by 3 bases and J by 2 bases; unmatched bases: 6. This CDR3 spans 16 amino acids. CDR1 and CDR2 from the germline V gene are LGHNA and YNFKEQ. DNA for the CDR3: TGTGCCAGCAGCCACCAATTGGGACAGGGGGCCTACGAGCAGTACTTC. As protein: CASSHQLGQGAYEQYF.

The table lists this clone with a few counts. This sequence joins TRBV9 and TRBJ1-6; no clear D gene. CDR1 is SGDLS and CDR2 is YYNGEE in the germline V gene. The CDR3 extends over 12 amino acids. V gave up 4 bases and J gave up 10 bases, with 9 bases separating them. CDR3 bases: TGTGCCAGCAGCCCCGGTCGGTCACCCCTCCACTTT. It specifies CASSPGRSPLHF.

The chain joins TRBV6-6 to TRBJ2-7; 7 nucleotides line up with TRBD1. Germline trimming cut 10 bases from V and 3 bases from J; bases unmatched to any gene: 6. Germline CDR1 and CDR2: MNHNY and SVGAGI (reference sequence). The CDR3 length is 12 residues. CDR3 DNA sequence: TGTGCCACCCGGGACAGACTCTACGAGCAGTACTTC. Protein sequence: CATRDRLYEQYF.

This clone was counted a few times. The CDR3 DNA is TGTGCCATCAGTGCTGGGGAGGGAGGTGGCTACACCTTC. It encodes CAISAGEGGGYTF. This chain uses TRBV10-3 with TRBJ1-2; D not certain. The V end lost 4 bases, the J end lost 7 bases, and 13 bases lay between the germline ends. The CDR3 has 13 residues. Germline CDR1 is ENHRY and CDR2 is SYGVKD.

V usage is TRBV19 and J usage is TRBJ1-3; the match to TRBD1 covers 7 bases. The junction had 6 bases not matched to a gene; V was cut back by 9 bases and J by 1 base. Germline assignment: CDR1 LNHDA and CDR2 SQIVND (reference sequence). CDR3 size: 14 residues. Here the CDR3 reads CASSKGASGNTIYF. CDR3 sequence (DNA): TGTGCCAGCTCGAAGGGGGCATCTGGAAACACCATATATTTT.

CDR3 in amino acids: CASSERGAGGELFF. Here the CDR3 DNA reads TGTGCCAGCAGTGAACGCGGGGCGGGCGGGGAGCTGTTTTTT. The J gene is TRBJ2-2, the V gene TRBV2; D is perhaps TRBD2 (6 bases). Looked up from germline, CDR1 is SNHLY and CDR2 is FYNNEI. V lost 2 bases to trimming and J lost 7 bases, with 11 bases between them. The CDR3 runs to 14 residues. The full variable domain, in which reference TRBV2 and TRBJ2-2 provide the parts outside the CDR3, is EPEVTQTPSHQVTQMGQEVILRCVPISNHLYFYWYRQILGQKVEFLVSFYNNEISEKSEIFDDQFSVERPDGSNFTLKIRSTKLEDSAMYFCASSERGAGGELFFGEGSRLTVL.

The V and J genes are TRBV18 and TRBJ2-5; D unclear. From germline, CDR1 is KGHSH and CDR2 LQKENI. This CDR3 has 14 amino acids. V was trimmed by 6 bases and J by 0 bases, leaving 11 bases between them. CDR3 sequence (DNA): TGTGCCAGCTCCAGTGTGGGCTACCAAGAGACCCAGTACTTC. Encoded protein: CASSSVGYQETQYF.

The rearrangement uses TRBV5-1 and TRBJ2-7, with D hard to call. Germline V CDR1 and CDR2: SGHRS, YFSETQ. V gave up 1 base and J gave up 2 bases, with 16 bases separating them. There are 16 residues in the CDR3. The CDR3 loop reads CASSLPRSGETYEQYF. The CDR3 nucleotides read TGCGCCAGCAGCTTGCCTAGATCTGGGGAAACCTACGAGCAGTACTTC.

The J gene is TRBJ2-7, the V gene TRBV9, with 7 bases matching TRBD1. Looked up from germline, CDR1 is SGDLS and CDR2 is YYNGEE. This CDR3 contains 12 residues. With 4 bases clipped from V and 3 bases from J, the junction kept 1 base outside the gene matches. The DNA for the CDR3 is TGTGCCAGCAGCCGGGACAGCTACGAGCAGTACTTC. Protein product: CASSRDSYEQYF. Supplemented by reference TRBV9 and TRBJ2-7, the full variable domain reads DSGVTQTPKHLITATGQRVTLRCSPRSGDLSVYWYQQSLDQGLQFLIQYYNGEERAKGNILERFSAQQFPDLHSELNLSSLELGDSALYFCASSRDSYEQYFGPGTRLTVT.

V and J are TRBV7-9 and TRBJ1-5; no clear D gene. The CDR3 contains 15 residues. The ends were cut back, 3 bases at V and 2 bases at J, with 11 bases in the middle. The V gene's germline CDR1 is SEHNR and CDR2 FQNEAQ (reference sequence). CDR3 DNA: TGTGCCAGCAGCTTTGGAGGGCCGGGCAATCAGCCCCAGCATTTT. This translates into CASSFGGPGNQPQHF. Combining the CDR3 with reference TRBV7-9 and TRBJ1-5 gives the whole variable domain DTGVSQNPRHKITKRGQNVTFRCDPISEHNRLYWYRQTLGQGPEFLTYFQNEAQLEKSRLLSDRFSAERPKGSFSTLEIQRTEQGDSAMYLCASSFGGPGNQPQHFGDGTRLSIL.

V and J are TRBV14 and TRBJ2-5, with D possibly being TRBD2 (6 bases). The CDR3 consists of 15 residues. Per germline, CDR1 SGHDN and CDR2 FVKESK. Between the trimmed V and J ends, which lost 0 bases and 4 bases, there was a span of 12 bases. CDR3 nucleotide sequence: TGTGCCAGCAGCCAAGAGGGACTTTTCGGAGAGACCCAGTACTTC. Translated, it gives CASSQEGLFGETQYF.

The chain couples TRBV6-5 to TRBJ1-2; D perhaps matches TRBD1 (5 bases). Trimming removed 6 bases at V and 2 bases at J, with 13 bases between. The CDR3 spans 14 residues. Germline CDR1 MNHEY, CDR2 SVGAGI. CDR3: CASRKRDLNYGYTF. The CDR3 DNA sequence: TGTGCCAGCAGAAAAAGGGACTTAAACTATGGCTACACCTTC.

This sequence joins TRBV2 and TRBJ2-5; TRBD1 matches 10 bases. The CDR3 consists of 15 residues. The V gene's germline CDR1 is SNHLY and CDR2 FYNNEI. Trimming at V came to 4 bases and at J to 2 bases, leaving 4 bases not matched to a gene. In nucleotides, the CDR3 is TGTGCCAGCAGTGGAGGGACAGGGGTGCAAGAGACCCAGTACTTC. Its protein is CASSGGTGVQETQYF. Full variable domain (missing parts from reference TRBV2 and TRBJ2-5): EPEVTQTPSHQVTQMGQEVILRCVPISNHLYFYWYRQILGQKVEFLVSFYNNEISEKSEIFDDQFSVERPDGSNFTLKIRSTKLEDSAMYFCASSGGTGVQETQYFGPGTRLLVL.

The rearrangement links TRBV7-6 to TRBJ2-5, with D hard to call. The germline CDR1 and CDR2 sequences are SGHVS and FNYEAQ. CDR3 size: 14 residues. V lost 6 bases and J lost 5, with 16 bases in between. CDR3 coding DNA: TGTGCCAGCAGTCGGGCCCATGCCGGGGAGACCCAGTACTTC. Translating it yields CASSRAHAGETQYF.

V usage is TRBV19 and J usage is TRBJ2-5; D unresolved. CDR1 and CDR2 from the germline V gene are LNHDA and SQIVND (reference sequence). Trimming stripped 3 bases from V and 0 bases from J, with 8 bases between. The CDR3 consists of 14 residues. In nucleotides, the CDR3 is TGTGCCAGTAGTATTCTGATCCACCAAGAGACCCAGTACTTC. Protein product: CASSILIHQETQYF.

The V and J genes are TRBV7-9 and TRBJ2-7, with TRBD2 identical over 8 bases. With V trimmed by 7 bases and J by 0 bases, 5 bases remained unmatched. The CDR3 covers 14 residues. Germline CDR1 is SEHNR and CDR2 is FQNEAQ (reference sequence). This chain's CDR3 is CASTVTSGSYEQYF. The CDR3 DNA is TGTGCCAGCACGGTTACTAGCGGCTCCTACGAGCAGTACTTC.

This CDR3 is CATSPRPSGAGGYTF. As DNA, the CDR3 is TGTGCCACCAGCCCCCGACCGTCGGGGGCAGGAGGCTACACCTTC. The chain employs TRBV15 and TRBJ1-2; perhaps TRBD1 as D (6 bases). CDR1 is LNHNV, CDR2 YYDKDF, per germline (reference sequence). V lost 5 bases and J 8 bases, leaving 21 bases between the germline ends. The CDR3 contains 15 residues. The full variable domain, completed using reference TRBV15 and TRBJ1-2, is DAMVIQNPRYQVTQFGKPVTLSCSQTLNHNVMYWYQQKSSQAPKLLFHYYDKDFNNEADTPDNFQSRRPNTSFCFLDIRSPGLGDTAMYLCATSPRPSGAGGYTFGSGTRLTVV.

This chain's CDR3 is CASSPGQSTDTQYF. The CDR3 region has the DNA TGCGCCAGCAGCCCCGGACAGAGCACAGATACGCAGTATTTT. This sequence joins TRBV5-1 and TRBJ2-3, with D possibly being TRBD1 (6 bases). Trimming stripped 4 bases from V and 0 bases from J, with 9 bases between. This CDR3 is built from 14 residues. Germline V gene sequence: CDR1 SGHRS, CDR2 YFSETQ.

The V gene is TRBV5-6, the J gene TRBJ2-5; D not certain. The CDR3 covers 15 residues. Trimming removed 0 bases at V and 5 bases at J, with 14 bases between. Germline V CDR1 and CDR2: SGHDT, YYEEEE. DNA of the CDR3: TGTGCCAGCAGCTTGGGCAGACCAATGTGGGAGACCCAGTACTTC. Its translation: CASSLGRPMWETQYF.

About this clone itself: One end of the junction does not line up with germline, which may come from a read error. The J gene is TRBJ1-4, the V gene TRBV7-2; the D gene is possibly TRBD1 (5 bases). Germline V gene lookup returns CDR1 SGHTA and CDR2 FQGNSA. The CDR3 is 15 amino acids. The CDR3 reads CASTLSGTVNEKLFF. CDR3 DNA: TGTGCCAGCACCTTAAGTGGGACCGTTAATGAAAAACTGTTTTTT.

This sequence joins TRBV7-9 and TRBJ1-2, with D unresolved. This CDR3 has 15 residues. CDR1 is SEHNR, CDR2 FQNEAQ, per germline (reference sequence). The V end lost 4 bases, the J end lost 5 bases, and 17 bases lay between the germline ends. CDR3 nucleotide sequence: TGTGCCAGCAGCTCTCAGAGTAGGGCCTTTTATGGCTACACCTTC. Translated, it gives CASSSQSRAFYGYTF.

This chain joins TRBV19 and TRBJ1-5, with a tentative D call TRBD1 (6 bases). From germline, CDR1 is LNHDA and CDR2 SQIVND (reference sequence). The CDR3 loop spans 19 amino acids. Trimming left V 2 bases short and J 1 base short, with 21 bases between. CDR3 nucleotide sequence: TGTGCCAGTAGTATAACGAGGCACCCTGTTAGGGGGAGCAATCAGCCCCAGCATTTT. Protein product: CASSITRHPVRGSNQPQHF.

A word on this clone: At the DNA level, this CDR3 is encoded by other sequences in the same sample as well. The chain recombines TRBV6-5 with TRBJ1-1; D not resolved. CDR3 length: 15 amino acids. Per germline, CDR1 MNHEY and CDR2 SVGAGI. Between the trimmed V and J ends, which lost 0 bases and 0 bases, there was a span of 8 bases. The DNA of the CDR3 is TGTGCCAGCAGTTACTCAGGCGGTGTGAACACTGAAGCTTTCTTT. It specifies CASSYSGGVNTEAFF.

This chain uses TRBV29-1 with TRBJ1-1, with D unresolved. This CDR3 has 17 residues. Trimming pared 6 bases from V and 0 bases from J, leaving 23 bases between. The germline V gene has CDR1 SQVTM and CDR2 ANQGSEA. This CDR3 is CSVARSRRHDMNTEAFF. CDR3 in DNA: TGCAGCGTCGCACGGTCCAGACGGCACGACATGAACACTGAAGCTTTCTTT.

This clone showed up just a few times. J is TRBJ1-1 and V is TRBV2; D remains ambiguous. Germline CDR1 is SNHLY and CDR2 is FYNNEI. The CDR3 has 12 residues. V lost 3 bases and J lost 3, with 5 bases in between. CDR3 DNA sequence: TGTGCCAGCAGTGATGGAGACACTGAAGCTTTCTTT. It encodes CASSDGDTEAFF.

The genes are TRBV30 and TRBJ1-1; a possible D gene is TRBD1 (5 bases). CDR3 length: 13 amino acids. Germline V gene sequence: CDR1 GTSNPN, CDR2 SVGIG (reference sequence). The germline V and J ends were trimmed by 3 bases and 1 base, with 9 bases remaining between them. CDR3 coding DNA: TGTGCCTGGAGCCGCAGGGAGAACACTGAAGCTTTCTTT. Amino acid sequence: CAWSRRENTEAFF.

The chain uses TRBV9 and TRBJ1-1, with D possibly matching TRBD1 (6 bases). V was clipped by 7 bases and J by 5 bases, with 18 bases between them. Germline loops: CDR1 SGDLS, CDR2 YYNGEE. This CDR3 region has 14 residues. The CDR3 sequence: CASGPSGTRTEAFF. The CDR3 DNA sequence: TGTGCCAGCGGCCCATCCGGGACACGTACTGAAGCTTTCTTT.

The chain employs TRBV19 and TRBJ1-5; D is possibly TRBD1 (6 bases). This CDR3 is 13 amino acids long. Trimming cost V 4 bases and J 5 bases, with 9 bases left between them. Germline CDR1 reads LNHDA; CDR2 reads SQIVND (reference sequence). The CDR3 DNA reads TGTGCCAGTAGTAAACCAGGGGATCAGCCCCAGCATTTT. Translated, it gives CASSKPGDQPQHF.